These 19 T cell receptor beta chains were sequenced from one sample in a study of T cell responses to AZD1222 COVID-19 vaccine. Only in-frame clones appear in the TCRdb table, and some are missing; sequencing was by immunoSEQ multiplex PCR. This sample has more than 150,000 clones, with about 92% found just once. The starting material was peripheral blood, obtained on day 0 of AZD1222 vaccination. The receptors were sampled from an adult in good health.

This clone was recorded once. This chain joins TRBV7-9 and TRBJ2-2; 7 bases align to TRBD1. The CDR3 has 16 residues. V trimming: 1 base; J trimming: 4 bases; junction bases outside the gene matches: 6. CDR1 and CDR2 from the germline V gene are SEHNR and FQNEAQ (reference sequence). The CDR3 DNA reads TGTGCCAGCAGCTTAGAGCGAGGGGGCAGCACCGGGGAGCTGTTTTTT. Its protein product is CASSLERGGSTGELFF.

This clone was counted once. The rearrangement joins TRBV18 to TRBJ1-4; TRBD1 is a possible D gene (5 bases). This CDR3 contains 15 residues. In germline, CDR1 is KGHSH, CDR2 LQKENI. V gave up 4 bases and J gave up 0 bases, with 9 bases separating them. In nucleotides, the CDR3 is TGTGCCAGCTCACGGGACTTTGCAACTAATGAAAAACTGTTTTTT. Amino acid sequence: CASSRDFATNEKLFF.

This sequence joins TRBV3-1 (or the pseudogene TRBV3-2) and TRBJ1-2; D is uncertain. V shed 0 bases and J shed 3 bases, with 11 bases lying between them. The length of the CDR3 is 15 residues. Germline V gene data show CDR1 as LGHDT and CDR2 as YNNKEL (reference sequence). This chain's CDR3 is CASSQDPYGDYGYTF. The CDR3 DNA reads TGTGCCAGCAGCCAAGACCCCTACGGCGACTATGGCTACACCTTC.

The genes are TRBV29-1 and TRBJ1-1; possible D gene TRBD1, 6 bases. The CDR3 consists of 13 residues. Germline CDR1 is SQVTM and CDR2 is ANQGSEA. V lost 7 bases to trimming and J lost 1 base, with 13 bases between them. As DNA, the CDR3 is TGCAGCGCTAGGGACACCCAGAACACTGAAGCTTTCTTT. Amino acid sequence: CSARDTQNTEAFF.

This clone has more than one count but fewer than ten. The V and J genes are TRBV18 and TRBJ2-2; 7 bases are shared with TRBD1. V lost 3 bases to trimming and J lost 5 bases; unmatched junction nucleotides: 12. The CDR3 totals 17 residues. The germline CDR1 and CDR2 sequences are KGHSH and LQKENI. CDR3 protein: CASSPRTGTDLTGELFF. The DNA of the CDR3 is TGTGCCAGCTCACCCCGAACAGGGACAGACCTTACCGGGGAGCTGTTTTTT.

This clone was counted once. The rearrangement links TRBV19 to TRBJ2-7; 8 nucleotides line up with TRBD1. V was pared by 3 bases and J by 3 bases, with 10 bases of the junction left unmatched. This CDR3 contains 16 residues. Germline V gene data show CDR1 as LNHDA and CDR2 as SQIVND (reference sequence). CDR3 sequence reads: CASSMAAGGAVYEQYF. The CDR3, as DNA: TGTGCCAGTAGTATGGCAGCAGGGGGCGCCGTCTACGAGCAGTACTTC.

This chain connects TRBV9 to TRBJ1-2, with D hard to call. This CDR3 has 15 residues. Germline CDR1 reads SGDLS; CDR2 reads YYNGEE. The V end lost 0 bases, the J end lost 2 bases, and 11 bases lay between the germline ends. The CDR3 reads CASSVGFEDNYGYTF. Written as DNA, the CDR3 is TGTGCCAGCAGCGTAGGGTTTGAGGACAACTATGGCTACACCTTC.

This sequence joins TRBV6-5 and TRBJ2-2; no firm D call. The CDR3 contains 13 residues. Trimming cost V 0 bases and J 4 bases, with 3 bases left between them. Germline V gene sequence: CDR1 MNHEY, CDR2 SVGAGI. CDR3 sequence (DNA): TGTGCCAGCAGTTACTCTGGCACCGGGGAGCTGTTTTTT. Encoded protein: CASSYSGTGELFF.

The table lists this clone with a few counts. CDR3 region: CASSVGTGGGQPQHF. CDR3 DNA sequence: TGTGCCAGCAGCGTCGGGACAGGGGGAGGTCAGCCCCAGCATTTT. V usage is TRBV7-6 and J usage is TRBJ1-5, with 11 bases matching TRBD1. The CDR3 is made up of 15 amino acids. Trimming removed 5 bases from V and 6 bases from J; junction bases left unmatched: 6. Germline CDR1 is SGHVS and CDR2 is FNYEAQ.

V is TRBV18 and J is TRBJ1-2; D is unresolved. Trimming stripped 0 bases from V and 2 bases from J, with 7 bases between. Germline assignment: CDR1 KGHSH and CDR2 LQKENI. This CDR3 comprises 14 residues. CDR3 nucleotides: TGTGCCAGCTCACCACCAGCACTCAACTATGGCTACACCTTC. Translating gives CASSPPALNYGYTF.

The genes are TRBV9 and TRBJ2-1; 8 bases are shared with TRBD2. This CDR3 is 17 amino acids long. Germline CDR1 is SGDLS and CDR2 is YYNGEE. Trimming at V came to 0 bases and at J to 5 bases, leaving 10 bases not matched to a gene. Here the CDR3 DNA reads TGTGCCAGCAGCGTAGCTACGGGACTAGGTCCCCACAATGAGCAGTTCTTC. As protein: CASSVATGLGPHNEQFF.

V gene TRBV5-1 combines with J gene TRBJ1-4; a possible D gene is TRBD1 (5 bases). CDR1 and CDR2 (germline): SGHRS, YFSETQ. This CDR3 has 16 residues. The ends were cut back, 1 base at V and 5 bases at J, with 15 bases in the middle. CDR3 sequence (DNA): TGCGCCAGCAGCTTGATCGGTGGGGGAATCAATGAAAAACTGTTTTTT. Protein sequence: CASSLIGGGINEKLFF.

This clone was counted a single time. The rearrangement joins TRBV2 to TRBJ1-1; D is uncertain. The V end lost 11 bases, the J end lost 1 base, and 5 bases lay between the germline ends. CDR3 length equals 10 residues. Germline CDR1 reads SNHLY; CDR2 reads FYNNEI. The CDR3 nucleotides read TGTGCCCGGGGGAACACTGAAGCTTTCTTT. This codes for CARGNTEAFF.

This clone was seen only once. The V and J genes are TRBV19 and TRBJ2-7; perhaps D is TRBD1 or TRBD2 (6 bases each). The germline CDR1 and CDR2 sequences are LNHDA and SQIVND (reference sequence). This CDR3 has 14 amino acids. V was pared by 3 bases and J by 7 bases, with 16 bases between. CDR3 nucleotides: TGTGCCAGTAGTATCATAGCCGGGGGCAGGGAGCAGTACTTC. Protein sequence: CASSIIAGGREQYF.

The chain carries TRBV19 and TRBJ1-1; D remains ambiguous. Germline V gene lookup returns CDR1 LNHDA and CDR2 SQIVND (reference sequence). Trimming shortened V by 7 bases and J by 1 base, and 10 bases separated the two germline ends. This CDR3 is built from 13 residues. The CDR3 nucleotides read TGTGCCAGTAAAGAACATTCGAACACTGAAGCTTTCTTT. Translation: CASKEHSNTEAFF.

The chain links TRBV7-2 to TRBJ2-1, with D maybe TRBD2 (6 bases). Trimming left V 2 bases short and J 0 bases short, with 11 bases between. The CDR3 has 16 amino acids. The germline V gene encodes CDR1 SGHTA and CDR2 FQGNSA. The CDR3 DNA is TGTGCCAGCAGCTTACGCGGGGCGAGCTCCTACAATGAGCAGTTCTTC. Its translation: CASSLRGASSYNEQFF.

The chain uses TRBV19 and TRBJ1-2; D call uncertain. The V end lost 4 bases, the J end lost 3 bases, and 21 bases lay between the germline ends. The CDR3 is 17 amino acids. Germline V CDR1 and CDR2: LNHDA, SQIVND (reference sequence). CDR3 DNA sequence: TGTGCCAGTAGTACTACCGACCCTTTCGGGAGTGACTATGGCTACACCTTC. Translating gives CASSTTDPFGSDYGYTF.

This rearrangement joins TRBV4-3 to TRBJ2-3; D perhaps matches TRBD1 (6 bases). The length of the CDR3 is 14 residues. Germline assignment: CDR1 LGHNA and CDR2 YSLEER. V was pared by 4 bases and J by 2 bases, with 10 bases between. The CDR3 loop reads CASSLDRLTDTQYF. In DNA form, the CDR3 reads TGCGCCAGCAGCCTGGACAGACTCACAGATACGCAGTATTTT.

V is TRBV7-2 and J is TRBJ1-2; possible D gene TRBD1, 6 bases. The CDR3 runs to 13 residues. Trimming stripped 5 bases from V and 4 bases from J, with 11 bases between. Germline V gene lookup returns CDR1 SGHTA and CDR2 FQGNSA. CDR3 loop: CASSADSLYGYTF. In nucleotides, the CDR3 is TGTGCCAGCAGCGCGGACAGCCTCTATGGCTACACCTTC.